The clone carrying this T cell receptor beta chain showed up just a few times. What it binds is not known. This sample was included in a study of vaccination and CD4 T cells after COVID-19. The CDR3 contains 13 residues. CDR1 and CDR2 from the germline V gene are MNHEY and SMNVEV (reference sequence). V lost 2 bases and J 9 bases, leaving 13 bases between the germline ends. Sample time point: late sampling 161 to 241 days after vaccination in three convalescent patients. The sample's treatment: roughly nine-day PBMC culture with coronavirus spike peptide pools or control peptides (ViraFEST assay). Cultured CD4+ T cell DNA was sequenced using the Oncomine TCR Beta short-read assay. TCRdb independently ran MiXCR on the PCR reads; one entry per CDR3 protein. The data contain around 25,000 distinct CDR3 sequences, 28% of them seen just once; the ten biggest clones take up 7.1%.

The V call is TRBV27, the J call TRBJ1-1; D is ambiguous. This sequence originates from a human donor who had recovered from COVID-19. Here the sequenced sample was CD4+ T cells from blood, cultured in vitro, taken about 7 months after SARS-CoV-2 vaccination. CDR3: CASSLNQFGQAFF. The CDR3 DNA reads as TGTGCCAGCAGTTTAAATCAATTCGGACAAGCTTTCTTT.